The source of this T cell receptor beta chain is a study of blood T cell repertoires in COVID-19 (dated by TCRdb to 2018 to 2021). For the wider study: The collaborator samples originated in the United States, Italy and Spain and spanned the acute and convalescent phases of COVID-19. Subjects who had been exposed to COVID-19, were actively infected with it, or had recovered from it provided the deeply sampled blood TCRbeta repertoires that made up the dataset. The repertoires were released in a freely available public database meant as a resource for research on the immune response to SARS-CoV-2. The samples were drawn from the first 160 participants of the ongoing ImmuneRACE study and from under 1,500 subjects provided by 6 global collaborators. The prospective study material was composed of cDNA or gDNA derived from T cells, B-cell-depleted T cells, or PBMCs. The sample metadata nearly always contained a de-identified subject ID, COVID-19 status, age in years and sex. Where HLA class I and class II types were available, the types were taken from metadata supplied by the sample provider, not from assay-based typing. Broader findings and caveats from the paper: The quantity of clinical and demographic metadata differed by source and by participant and was supplied without curation.

TCRbeta CDR3 regions were amplified from genomic DNA using the immunoSEQ Assay, a bias-controlled multiplex PCR. Concerning the study's data processing: The number of nucleated cells in each sample was estimated from the amplification of reference gene primers within the assay. To quantify the absolute abundance of each unique TCRbeta CDR3 rearrangement, sequence reads were collapsed and filtered. For each sample, productive Simpson clonality was calculated as the square root of Simpson's diversity index over productive rearrangements. This is the immuneACCESS table as TCRdb keeps it, with only in-frame sequences that have V and J called. A part of the clones is gone; compared with another copy, unresolved V genes explain less than half, and the rest is unexplained. That table is the source of V, J and clone size, and D and trimming were worked out from the DNA. A total of around 470,000 clones appear in this sample, approximately 92% of them only once. Of the sample, approximately 0.9% falls within the top ten clones.

CDR1 and CDR2 (SGDLS, YYNGEE) derive from the germline V gene. Including the terminal cysteine and phenylalanine, the CDR3 comprises 15 residues. Just CDR3 DNA is preserved here, 45 bases in frame from base 1. After removal of 4 bases from V and 3 bases from J, the junction retains 9 bases not matched to a gene. As concerns this clone: Its binding antigen is unknown. Base qualities were left out, and no much larger clone turns up one base away.

One collaborating source in Seattle enrolled patients while the patients were actively infected and followed the patients over time throughout the course of disease. Whole blood was collected in K2EDTA tubes by collaborating institutions according to the institutions' own protocols. For TCRbeta analysis, collaborators shipped samples as frozen whole blood, isolated PBMCs, or DNA extracted from either of those sample types. The sequence was collected from a man between 18 and 29 years old with COVID-19, enrolled during active disease. Material for sequencing was peripheral blood. The chain was built from TRBV9 and TRBJ1-2, with 7 junctional bases fitting TRBD1. The DNA sequence is given as TGTGCCAGCAGCTCCCAACAGGGGTTTGACTATGGCTACACCTTC. Translated, this is CASSSQQGFDYGYTF.